This is a list of T cell receptor beta chains from one sample in a study of STAT5B mutations in CD4+ large granular lymphocyte leukemia. The method was immunoSEQ multiplex PCR; TCRdb's version includes in-frame clones alone and lacks a portion of them. Seen here are under 35,000 clones, around 90% observed once, and the top ten hold 0.41%. The sequencing sample was made of CD4+ T cells from blood buffy coats. The receptor set was obtained from a human donor in good health. Both conserved end residues are part of each CDR3. The D gene is left open where the match is weak. Clone sizes are given selectively: once, few, many, or a class where the clone is expanded.

d_call,v_call,j_call,clone_size,cdr3_nt,cdr3_aa
NA,TRBV6-5,TRBJ2-5,NA,TGTGCCAGCAGTTACTCGAATCGGAGCCCCGGGTTCACCCAGTACTTC,CASSYSNRSPGFTQYF
TRBD1,TRBV30,TRBJ1-5,few,TGTGCCTGGCGTCGGACAGGGGCCAATCAGCCCCAGCATTTT,CAWRRTGANQPQHF
TRBD1,TRBV10-3,TRBJ1-1,NA,TGTGCCGCCCGGACAGGGACATCACCTCAGAACACTGAAGCTTTCTTT,CAARTGTSPQNTEAFF
TRBD1,TRBV18,TRBJ1-3,NA,TGTGCCAGCTCATCCCGGACAGGGTCTGGAAACACCATATATTTT,CASSSRTGSGNTIYF
NA,TRBV23-1,TRBJ2-5,NA,TGCGCCAGCAGTCAATCGTCGTCGTTGGGCAGTCCGCACCAAGAGACCCAGTACTTC,CASSQSSSLGSPHQETQYF
NA,TRBV19,TRBJ2-7,NA,TGTGCCAGTAGTATAGATCGCGTCGGGAGCGAGCAGTACTTC,CASSIDRVGSEQYF
NA,TRBV15,TRBJ2-3,NA,TGTGCCACCAGCAGAGAGGGACTTACCACAGATACGCAGTATTTT,CATSREGLTTDTQYF
TRBD1,TRBV6-1,TRBJ2-7,NA,TGTGCCACGCAACCGGGACAGGCCTACGAGCAGTACTTC,CATQPGQAYEQYF
TRBD1,TRBV19,TRBJ2-3,NA,TGTGCCAGTAGTCTTGGACAGGCCTACACAGATACGCAGTATTTT,CASSLGQAYTDTQYF
TRBD2,TRBV4-1,TRBJ2-1,NA,TGCGCCAGCCGCAACCCCGGACTAGCGGGAGGGCGCAATGAGCAGTTCTTC,CASRNPGLAGGRNEQFF
NA,TRBV7-2,TRBJ2-1,NA,TGTGCCAGCAGCTTAACGGGACTCTCCTACAATGAGCAGTTCTTC,CASSLTGLSYNEQFF
NA,TRBV6-4,TRBJ1-2,NA,TGTGCCAGCAGTGACTCGAAGGGGAGGGACTATGGCTACACCTTC,CASSDSKGRDYGYTF
TRBD1,TRBV19,TRBJ2-2,NA,TGTGCCAGTAGTATACTCCTCTCCTGGACAGGGGGTAACACCGGGGAGCTGTTTTTT,CASSILLSWTGGNTGELFF
NA,TRBV6-1,TRBJ1-2,NA,TGTGCCAGCAGTGAAGCGGGTATGGGGGGCCCCTACTATGGCTACACCTTC,CASSEAGMGGPYYGYTF
NA,TRBV7-9,TRBJ2-3,NA,TGTGCCAGCAGCTTAGCCGCAGATACGCAGTATTTT,CASSLAADTQYF
NA,TRBV19,TRBJ2-7,NA,TGTGCCAGTAGTGAGGGATACGAGCAGTACTTC,CASSEGYEQYF